What follows describes a single T cell receptor (beta chain). Profiling relied on immunoSEQ multiplex PCR, and the TCRdb table lists in-frame clones only, not all of them. This table holds some 250,000 clones, around 80% found once. These data belong to a study of control samples from healthy donors and cancer patients. Trimming shortened V by 1 base and J by 0 bases, and 14 bases separated the two germline ends. Germline loops: CDR1 SGHRS, CDR2 YFSETQ. The length of the CDR3 is 17 residues. This receptor was obtained from an older woman with lung cancer. V usage is TRBV5-1 and J usage is TRBJ2-1, with a weak D call TRBD2 (6 bases). Source material: PBMCs. The CDR3 sequence is CASSLHFAGSSYNEQFF. The CDR3 nucleotides are TGCGCCAGCAGCTTGCATTTTGCGGGGAGCTCCTACAATGAGCAGTTCTTC.